The rows below give T cell receptor beta chains drawn from one sample of a study of T-cell reconstitution after alpha-beta-depleted transplantation in children. MiXCR, applied by TCRdb to the PCR reads, yields one record per CDR3 protein. Counted here are 400,000 to 450,000 distinct CDR3 sequences, around 46% occurring once; the ten biggest clones make up around a quarter. This specimen was PBMCs, taken before TCRalphabeta/CD19-depleted stem cell transplant. The receptors were sampled from a girl aged 2-10 years with aplastic anemia, due to receive a stem cell transplant. Both conserved end residues are part of each CDR3.

length	V	CDR3
15	TRBV7-9	CASSLGQGADTEAFF
16	TRBV5-1	CASSGTSGNRNYEQYF
16	TRBV11-2	CASSLGSSGSGSEQYF
16	TRBV5-6	CASSFWPANTQETQYF
15	TRBV5-1	CASSPETPDWGTQYF
17	TRBV19	CASSILGGASSYNEQFF
14	TRBV10-1	CASKKRPFGETQYF
18	TRBV6-5	CASSYSLSTGGRVYEQYF
16	TRBV6-1	CASSPVGAGDKDTQYF
17	TRBV20-1	CSARGGLGPGLTDTQYF
15	TRBV5-5	CASSSRDRVFDEQFF